This TCR beta chain appears in the sequencing data of a study of blood T cell repertoires in COVID-19. Assay: immunoSEQ multiplex PCR; the TCRdb copy retains only in-frame clones and omits some. The sample lists about 210,000 clones; 90% to 95% were seen once. Per germline, CDR1 GTSNPN and CDR2 SVGIG (reference sequence). CDR3 length: 12 amino acids. The V gene end was trimmed by 0 bases and the J gene end by 6 bases; junction bases not matched to a gene: 1. The clonotype was recovered from a young man with acute or convalescent COVID-19. Sequenced material: peripheral blood. This sequence joins TRBV30 and TRBJ2-7; TRBD1 agrees at 8 bases. The CDR3 is CAWSVQGGEQYF. In DNA form, the CDR3 reads TGTGCCTGGAGTGTACAGGGGGGCGAGCAGTACTTC.